These 10 T cell receptor beta chains share one sample of origin, sequenced in a study of blood T cell repertoires in COVID-19. Using immunoSEQ multiplex PCR, the repertoire was profiled, and TCRdb retains in-frame clones only, with some absent. Counted here are about 380,000 clones, 85% occurring once; the ten biggest clones make up 3% to 4.5%. The sequenced sample consisted of peripheral blood. The receptors here all came from a woman younger than 35 with acute or convalescent COVID-19.

The rearrangement links TRBV10-3 to TRBJ1-1; TRBD1 might be the D (6 bases). The CDR3 has 15 amino acids. The V end was cut by 2 bases, the J end by 1 base, with 11 bases between. Looked up from germline, CDR1 is ENHRY and CDR2 is SYGVKD. The CDR3 sequence: CAISEGQKGNTEAFF. CDR3 nucleotides: TGTGCCATCAGTGAGGGACAGAAGGGGAACACTGAAGCTTTCTTT.

This clone was seen a few times. The chain has TRBV10-3 and TRBJ1-2; no definite D call. Germline CDR1 ENHRY, CDR2 SYGVKD. V was clipped by 6 bases and J by 6 bases, with 20 bases between them. CDR3 length: 15 amino acids. The CDR3 nucleotides are TGTGCCATCAGCGCGGGCCAAGCCCCGGGGAATGGCTACACCTTC. The encoded protein is CAISAGQAPGNGYTF.

The gene calls are TRBV9 and TRBJ2-5; D unresolved. The V gene lost 0 bases and the J gene lost 2 bases, with 11 bases spanning the gap. CDR1 and CDR2 from the germline V gene are SGDLS and YYNGEE. The CDR3 sequence is 15 residues long. CDR3 region: CASSVGPGSQETQYF. CDR3 nucleotides: TGTGCCAGCAGCGTAGGGCCAGGTTCACAAGAGACCCAGTACTTC.

This chain uses TRBV7-2 with TRBJ2-7, with D perhaps TRBD2 (5 bases). The CDR3 totals 14 residues. Germline V gives CDR1 SGHTA, CDR2 FQGNSA. Trimming pared 3 bases from V and 6 bases from J, leaving 15 bases between. CDR3: CASSLYGEWSEQYF. CDR3 nucleotides: TGTGCCAGCAGCTTGTACGGGGAGTGGAGCGAGCAGTACTTC. The full variable domain, with the rest looked up from reference TRBV7-2 and TRBJ2-7, is GAGVSQSPSNKVTEKGKDVELRCDPISGHTALYWYRQSLGQGLEFLIYFQGNSAPDKSGLPSDRFSAERTGGSVSTLTIQRTQQEDSAVYLCASSLYGEWSEQYFGPGTRLTVT.

The chain carries TRBV28 and TRBJ2-1; weak D call: TRBD1 (6 bases). This CDR3 is built from 14 residues. Germline V CDR1 and CDR2: MDHEN, SYDVKM. The V end was cut by 4 bases, the J end by 5 bases, with 12 bases between. The CDR3 DNA sequence: TGTGCCAGCAGTTCCCTGGACAGAAACAATGAGCAGTTCTTC. Protein sequence: CASSSLDRNNEQFF.

This rearrangement joins TRBV29-1 to TRBJ1-3; D call uncertain. The CDR3 spans 11 residues. Trimming pared 7 bases from V and 0 bases from J, leaving 4 bases between. Germline values: CDR1 SQVTM, CDR2 ANQGSEA. CDR3 coding DNA: TGCAGCGCCAGCTCTGGAAACACCATATATTTT. Translated, it gives CSASSGNTIYF.

The V gene is TRBV28, the J gene TRBJ2-1; D ambiguous. V was trimmed by 4 bases and J by 10 bases, leaving 8 bases between them. Germline assignment: CDR1 MDHEN and CDR2 SYDVKM. This CDR3 comprises 11 residues. CDR3 in amino acids: CASSYFQEQFF. CDR3 sequence (DNA): TGTGCCAGCAGTTATTTTCAGGAGCAGTTCTTC.

The J gene is TRBJ2-3, the V gene TRBV28; 10 bases match TRBD1. Germline V lookup: CDR1 MDHEN, CDR2 SYDVKM. This CDR3 contains 16 residues. V trimming: 5 bases; J trimming: 7 bases; junction bases outside the gene matches: 12. CDR3 amino acids: CASSDLLDRGRNTQYF. The CDR3 nucleotides are TGTGCCAGCAGTGACCTCCTGGACAGGGGGAGGAATACGCAGTATTTT.

The rearrangement uses TRBV6-1 and TRBJ2-1, with D perhaps TRBD2 (6 bases). Per germline, CDR1 MNHNS and CDR2 SASEGT. There are 15 residues in the CDR3. V lost 0 bases to trimming and J lost 10 bases, with 16 bases between them. CDR3 bases: TGTGCCAGCAGTGAAGCTGGCAGCGGGTGGGAGGAGCAGTTCTTC. Its protein product is CASSEAGSGWEEQFF.

The CDR3 DNA is TGTGCCAGCTGTGGGGCTATTGACACTGAAGCTTTCTTT. The encoded protein is CASCGAIDTEAFF. This chain connects TRBV2 to TRBJ1-1, with D possibly matching TRBD1 (5 bases). Trimming took off 8 bases at V and 3 bases at J, with 13 bases between the two ends. CDR3 length: 13 amino acids. CDR1 and CDR2 (germline): SNHLY, FYNNEI.